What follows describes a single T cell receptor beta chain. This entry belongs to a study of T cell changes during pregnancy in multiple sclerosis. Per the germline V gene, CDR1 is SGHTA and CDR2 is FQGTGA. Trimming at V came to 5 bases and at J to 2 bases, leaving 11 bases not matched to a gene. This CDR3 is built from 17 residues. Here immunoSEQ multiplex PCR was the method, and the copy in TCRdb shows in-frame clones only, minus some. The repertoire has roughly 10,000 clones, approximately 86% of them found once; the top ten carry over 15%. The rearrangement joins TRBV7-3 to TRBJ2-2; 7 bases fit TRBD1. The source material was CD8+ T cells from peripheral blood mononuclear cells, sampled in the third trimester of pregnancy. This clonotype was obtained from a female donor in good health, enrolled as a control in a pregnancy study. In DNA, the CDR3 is TGTGCCAGCAGCCCGACAGGGCTCACAGCAAACACCGGGGAGCTGTTTTTT. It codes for CASSPTGLTANTGELFF.